Listed below are T cell receptor beta chains from one sample, sequenced in a study of OX40 agonist ivuxolimab in advanced cancers. TCRdb keeps only in-frame clones here, not all; method: immunoSEQ multiplex PCR. Of about 86,000 clones in the sample, around 88% were seen once. Here the sequenced sample was CD4+ or CD8+ T cells sorted from blood, taken in a trial of the OX40 agonist ivuxolimab. The receptors were sampled from an adult with an advanced solid tumor such as melanoma, head and neck, liver or kidney cancer. The CDR3 runs from the conserved cysteine through the conserved F or W. The D gene is left open where the match is weak. Size tells how often a clone was seen (once, few, many) or the class of an expanded clone, and some rows leave it out.

CDR3	DNA	V	D	size	J
CASSLGHAVYNEQFF	TGCGCCAGCAGCCTAGGACACGCAGTTTACAATGAGCAGTTCTTC	TRBV4-3	.	.	TRBJ2-1
CASSDGTGTGNTIYF	TGTGCCAGCAGCGACGGTACAGGTACTGGAAACACCATATATTTT	TRBV4-2	.	.	TRBJ1-3
CAWSATGPGEKLFF	TGTGCCTGGAGTGCCACAGGGCCAGGGGAAAAACTGTTTTTT	TRBV30	.	.	TRBJ1-4
CASTTRNRLSSYEQYF	TGTGCCAGCACTACCCGGAACCGACTCAGCTCCTACGAGCAGTACTTC	TRBV28	.	few	TRBJ2-7
CASSQGLAGGFLYEQYF	TGTGCCAGCAGCCAAGGACTAGCGGGAGGATTCCTCTACGAGCAGTACTTC	TRBV27	TRBD2	.	TRBJ2-7
CASSGKRGASGSSYNEQFF	TGTGCCAGTAGTGGGAAACGCGGGGCTAGCGGGAGCTCCTACAATGAGCAGTTCTTC	TRBV19	TRBD2	.	TRBJ2-1
CASSLGPWTQYF	TGTGCCAGCAGCTTGGGACCCTGGACGCAGTATTTT	TRBV7-9	.	.	TRBJ2-3
CASRPLGQGQDGYTF	TGTGCCAGCAGACCGCTGGGACAGGGCCAGGATGGCTACACCTTC	TRBV27	TRBD1	once	TRBJ1-2
CASSLLSGAGGYTF	TGTGCCAGCAGTTTATTATCAGGGGCGGGTGGCTACACCTTC	TRBV28	.	.	TRBJ1-2
CASSTRGYSNQPQHF	TGTGCCAGCAGTACTAGGGGCTATAGCAATCAGCCCCAGCATTTT	TRBV6-6	.	.	TRBJ1-5
CASSLMGTSGSSTDTQYF	TGTGCCAGCAGCTTAATGGGGACTAGCGGTTCTAGCACAGATACGCAGTATTTT	TRBV7-3	TRBD2	.	TRBJ2-3
CASSTSTTGELFF	TGTGCCAGTAGCACCAGTACCACCGGGGAGCTGTTTTTT	TRBV19	.	.	TRBJ2-2
CASTASPTGRKEQYF	TGTGCCAGCACTGCCTCCCCGACAGGACGAAAAGAGCAGTACTTC	TRBV6-5	.	.	TRBJ2-7
CSVTGDSNQPQHF	TGCAGCGTTACAGGGGACAGCAATCAGCCCCAGCATTTT	TRBV29-1	TRBD1	.	TRBJ1-5
CASSLGEEETQYF	TGTGCCAGCAGCTTGGGGGAGGAGGAGACCCAGTACTTC	TRBV7-3	.	.	TRBJ2-5
CASSLVGLRNTEAFF	TGTGCCAGCAGCTTGGTGGGGCTGAGGAACACTGAAGCTTTCTTT	TRBV5-6	.	.	TRBJ1-1
CASSRTPQETQYF	TGCGCCAGCAGCCGGACTCCACAAGAGACCCAGTACTTC	TRBV5-1	.	.	TRBJ2-5
CASSRTSGRVPDTQYF	TGTGCCAGCAGCCGGACTAGCGGGAGGGTCCCAGATACGCAGTATTTT	TRBV7-2	TRBD2	.	TRBJ2-3
CASSANQGYGYTF	TGTGCCAGCAGCGCAAATCAGGGGTATGGCTACACCTTC	TRBV11-2	.	.	TRBJ1-2
CASSAGGQGAREQYF	TGTGCCAGTAGTGCCGGAGGACAGGGGGCGAGAGAGCAGTACTTC	TRBV19	TRBD1	once	TRBJ2-7
CASSLAGSSYEQYF	TGTGCCAGCAGTCTGGCAGGAAGCTCCTACGAGCAGTACTTC	TRBV25-1	.	.	TRBJ2-7
CASSYPGTADEQYF	TGTGCCAGCAGTTACCCCGGGACAGCTGACGAGCAGTACTTC	TRBV6-5	TRBD1	.	TRBJ2-7
CASSQEGPSGVGTDTQYF	TGTGCCAGCAGCCAAGAAGGACCCTCAGGAGTCGGCACAGATACGCAGTATTTT	TRBV4-2	.	.	TRBJ2-3
CASSYTPSGTDTQYF	TGTGCCAGCAGTTACACTCCTTCAGGGACGGATACGCAGTATTTT	TRBV6-5	.	.	TRBJ2-3
CASSQAYQGSYEQYF	TGTGCCAGCAGCCAAGCCTACCAGGGTTCCTACGAGCAGTACTTC	TRBV4-2	.	few	TRBJ2-7
CAILPSGATGELFF	TGTGCCATTCTCCCTAGCGGGGCCACCGGGGAGCTGTTTTTT	TRBV28	TRBD2	few	TRBJ2-2
CADPLEGESGNTIYF	TGTGCTGACCCATTGGAGGGGGAAAGTGGAAACACCATATATTTT	TRBV28	.	.	TRBJ1-3
CASSQERTGYGYTF	TGTGCCAGCAGCCAAGAAAGAACAGGGTATGGCTACACCTTC	TRBV4-2	.	.	TRBJ1-2
CASSQSYGADTEAFF	TGTGCCAGCAGCCAATCGTACGGGGCGGACACTGAAGCTTTCTTT	TRBV16	.	many	TRBJ1-1
CASIGAGLGSYTF	TGTGCCAGTATAGGGGCAGGGCTCGGGAGCTACACCTTC	TRBV19	.	once	TRBJ1-2
CASSLDRTGTANTEAFF	TGTGCCAGCAGCTTAGATCGTACCGGGACTGCGAACACTGAAGCTTTCTTT	TRBV11-3	.	.	TRBJ1-1
CATSRLTVNTEAFF	TGTGCCACCAGCAGGTTGACAGTGAACACTGAAGCTTTCTTT	TRBV15	.	.	TRBJ1-1
CASSLAGSDEKLFF	TGCGCCAGCAGCTTGGCAGGCTCGGATGAAAAACTGTTTTTT	TRBV5-1	.	once	TRBJ1-4
CASSDRYTQETQYF	TGTGCCAGCAGCGACAGATATACCCAAGAGACCCAGTACTTC	TRBV11-1	.	.	TRBJ2-5
CASSTGRNAGTGELFF	TGTGCCAGCAGCACCGGACGCAACGCCGGCACCGGGGAGCTGTTTTTT	TRBV9	.	.	TRBJ2-2
CASRGRIPSSPQHF	TGTGCCAGCAGGGGACGGATCCCTTCGTCTCCCCAGCATTTT	TRBV2	.	.	TRBJ1-5
CSVTTGGKRPQHF	TGCAGCGTGACGACAGGGGGAAAGAGGCCCCAGCATTTT	TRBV29-1	TRBD1	.	TRBJ1-5
CASSPWASGGALEQFF	TGTGCCAGCAGCCCCTGGGCTAGCGGGGGGGCTCTTGAGCAGTTCTTC	TRBV6-6	TRBD2	.	TRBJ2-1
CASSTAGTGSYGYTF	TGTGCCAGCAGTACCGCCGGGACAGGCAGTTATGGCTACACCTTC	TRBV28	TRBD1	.	TRBJ1-2
CASRPRRADTEAFF	TGTGCCAGCAGACCCCGACGGGCTGACACTGAAGCTTTCTTT	TRBV2	.	.	TRBJ1-1
CASSYGQSSYNSPLHF	TGTGCCAGCAGTTACGGACAGAGCTCCTATAATTCACCCCTCCACTTT	TRBV6-4	.	once	TRBJ1-6
CSVTGVEGYTF	TGCAGCGTTACAGGGGTAGAAGGCTACACCTTC	TRBV20-1	TRBD1	.	TRBJ1-2
CASSVGWRNNEQFF	TGTGCCAGCAGCGTAGGTTGGCGGAACAATGAGCAGTTCTTC	TRBV9	.	.	TRBJ2-1
CASRHGSSDTQYF	TGTGCCAGTAGGCACGGGTCGTCAGATACGCAGTATTTT	TRBV19	.	.	TRBJ2-3
CASNSGQRSEQYF	TGTGCCAGCAATTCTGGGCAGCGGAGCGAGCAGTACTTC	TRBV28	.	.	TRBJ2-7
CASSQDRDVGTAGDTQYF	TGCGCCAGCAGCCAAGACAGGGATGTGGGGACTGCTGGAGATACGCAGTATTTT	TRBV4-1	.	.	TRBJ2-3
CASSPGQYPMNTEAFF	TGTGCCAGCAGCCCCGGACAGTACCCCATGAACACTGAAGCTTTCTTT	TRBV2	.	.	TRBJ1-1
CASSSGQGAYLGHSF	TGTGCCAGCAGTTCGGGACAGGGGGCTTACCTAGGCCATTCATTC	TRBV28	TRBD1	.	TRBJ2-7
CASSRTDNSPLHF	TGTGCCAGCAGCCGGACCGATAATTCACCCCTCCACTTT	TRBV6-5	.	once	TRBJ1-6
CASSLSGTGVSYEQYF	TGCGCCAGCAGCTTGTCCGGGACAGGGGTCTCCTACGAGCAGTACTTC	TRBV5-1	TRBD1	.	TRBJ2-7
CASSFNRGQETQYF	TGTGCCAGCAGTTTTAACAGGGGGCAAGAGACCCAGTACTTC	TRBV2	TRBD1	.	TRBJ2-5
CASIAGDEGYGYTF	TGTGCCAGTATTGCCGGGGACGAGGGATATGGCTACACCTTC	TRBV19	.	.	TRBJ1-2
CASSLLRQPQHF	TGTGCCAGCAGCCTCCTTCGGCAACCCCAGCATTTT	TRBV28	.	.	TRBJ1-5
CASSAGGSGYTF	TGCGCCAGCAGCGCAGGGGGCAGCGGCTACACCTTC	TRBV5-1	TRBD1	.	TRBJ1-2
CSVEDQPQGFDTEAFF	TGCAGCGTTGAAGATCAACCACAGGGGTTCGACACTGAAGCTTTCTTT	TRBV29-1	TRBD1	.	TRBJ1-1
CASASPMGRINSPLHF	TGTGCCAGCGCGAGCCCCATGGGGCGGATAAATTCACCCCTCCACTTT	TRBV18	.	.	TRBJ1-6